These T cell receptor beta chains were read from a single sample in a study of blood T cell repertoires in COVID-19. Generated by immunoSEQ multiplex PCR, the TCRdb table keeps only in-frame clones and is missing some. The repertoire includes 250,000 or so clones, 70% to 90% of them detected once, and 1.5% to 2% sits in the top ten. Sequences were obtained from PBMCs or T cells enriched from blood (not recorded which). These receptors all stem from a woman aged 45-59 years who had recovered from COVID-19. Both conserved end residues are part of each CDR3. D genes are given only for firm matches. The size field is filled for only some rows; it gives once, few, many or a size class.

>-|once|TRBV2|TRBJ1-2
TGTGCCAGCAGTGCTACCGGGACACGTTACTATGGCTACACCTTC
CASSATGTRYYGYTF
>-|few|TRBV6-5|TRBJ2-2
TGTGCCAGCAGCCTTGACACGAACACCGGGGAGCTGTTTTTT
CASSLDTNTGELFF
>-|-|TRBV28|TRBJ1-1
TGTGCCAGCGACTCGGCTTTCTTT
CASDSAFF
>-|-|TRBV10-2|TRBJ2-2
TGCGCCAGCAGTGAGTGGAGGGACACCGGGGAGCTGTTTTTT
CASSEWRDTGELFF
>-|-|TRBV18|TRBJ2-7
TGTGCCAGCTCACAGAACAGGGTCCACGAGCAGTACTTC
CASSQNRVHEQYF
>-|-|TRBV5-5|TRBJ2-7
TGTGCCAGCAGCCCGGCAGGCGGGGTTTCCTACGAGCAGTACTTC
CASSPAGGVSYEQYF
>-|few|TRBV7-2|TRBJ2-3
TGTGCCAGCAGCTTAGGACGCCATCAGACAGGTAGTTCCACAGATACGCAGTATTTT
CASSLGRHQTGSSTDTQYF
>-|few|TRBV4-2|TRBJ1-4
TGTGCCAGCAGCCACTCGCGGGGGGGAACTAATGAAAAACTGTTTTTT
CASSHSRGGTNEKLFF
>TRBD1|few|TRBV30|TRBJ1-5
TGTGCCTGGAGTGCTGACAGGGGGTATCAGCCCCAGCATTTT
CAWSADRGYQPQHF
>TRBD2|once|TRBV27|TRBJ2-5
TGTGCCAGCAGCCCGGGGGGGCCGTCTGAGACCCAGTACTTC
CASSPGGPSETQYF
>TRBD1|-|TRBV2|TRBJ2-2
TGTGCCAGCAGGCAGGACAGGGCGGGCACCGGGGAGCTGTTTTTT
CASRQDRAGTGELFF
>TRBD1|-|TRBV19|TRBJ1-2
TGTGCCAGTAGTATCGCCTCGGGACAGAACTATGGCTACACCTTC
CASSIASGQNYGYTF
>-|-|TRBV19|TRBJ2-2
TGTGCCAGTAGTATGGGGCTCGGGGAGCTGTTTTTT
CASSMGLGELFF
>-|-|TRBV15|TRBJ1-1
TGTGCCACCAGCAGAGACGGAGGGGACACTGAAGCTTTCTTT
CATSRDGGDTEAFF
>-|-|TRBV6-1|TRBJ2-7
TGTGCCAGCAGTGAGCAGCACCCGGGCGAGCAGTACTTC
CASSEQHPGEQYF
>TRBD1|-|TRBV9|TRBJ1-5
TGTGCCAGCAGCGGGGACAGGGGCAATCAGCCCCAGCATTTT
CASSGDRGNQPQHF
>-|-|TRBV20-1|TRBJ2-5
TGCAGTGCTAGTGATACGGGAGTAGATAGAAAGACCCAGTACTTC
CSASDTGVDRKTQYF
>TRBD2|once|TRBV29-1|TRBJ2-7
TGCAGCGTCGCCTCCGGGACTAGCGGGTCCGACGAGCAGTACTTC
CSVASGTSGSDEQYF
>TRBD1|once|TRBV28|TRBJ1-4
TGTGCCAGCAGTTTACTGGGGACAGGGAGCAATGAAAAACTGTTTTTT
CASSLLGTGSNEKLFF
>-|-|TRBV6-5|TRBJ1-2
TGTGCCAGCAGTTATCGGGGGGCACCACCCCCCGGCTACACCTTC
CASSYRGAPPPGYTF
>TRBD2|-|TRBV7-2|TRBJ2-7
TGTGCCAGCAGCTTGACCGGGACTAGGGTATACGAGCAGTACTTC
CASSLTGTRVYEQYF
>-|-|TRBV7-7|TRBJ2-1
TGTGCTAGCAGCTTAGCCCCGCGGGCGGTTAATGAGCAGTTCTTC
CASSLAPRAVNEQFF
>TRBD2|-|TRBV27|TRBJ2-3
TGTGCCAGCAGTTTGTACAGACTACTAGCGGGAGGGACAGATACGCAGTATTTT
CASSLYRLLAGGTDTQYF
>-|once|TRBV19|TRBJ1-5
TGTGCCAGTACCCAGGGCCTGGGCAATCAGCCCCAGCATTTT
CASTQGLGNQPQHF
>-|-|TRBV11-2|TRBJ1-2
TGTGCCAGCAGCTTTTGGGAGGCTGGCTACACCTTC
CASSFWEAGYTF
>TRBD1|-|TRBV3-1/TRBV3-2|TRBJ1-4
TGTGCCAGCAGCCCGACAGGGGGTCGTGAAAAACTGTTTTTT
CASSPTGGREKLFF
>TRBD2|few|TRBV9|TRBJ2-1
TGTGCCAGCAGCGTAGGTGGGACTAGCGGGAGGGAGGAGCAGTTCTTC
CASSVGGTSGREEQFF
>-|few|TRBV4-1|TRBJ2-2
TGCGCCAGCAGCCACTTTGGGGGGGGCCGGGACACCGGGGAGCTGTTTTTT
CASSHFGGGRDTGELFF
>-|-|TRBV5-1|TRBJ2-4
TGCGCCAGCAGCTTGGGGTCAGGGGACGCGACCAAAAACATTCAGTACTTC
CASSLGSGDATKNIQYF
>-|-|TRBV6-2/TRBV6-3|TRBJ1-6
TGTGCCAGCAGTTACGAGGTTCCTAATTCACCCCTCCACTTT
CASSYEVPNSPLHF
>-|-|TRBV2|TRBJ2-7
TGTGCCAGCGGACTTTTATCGTCCTACGAGCAGTACTTC
CASGLLSSYEQYF
>TRBD1|-|TRBV19|TRBJ2-1
TGTGCCAGTACCCGGGGATCCGGGACAGGGGTCAATGAGCAGTTCTTC
CASTRGSGTGVNEQFF
>-|-|TRBV10-1|TRBJ2-1
TGCGCCAGCAGTGAAGGAAGTGGGCTCTACAATGAGCAGTTCTTC
CASSEGSGLYNEQFF
>TRBD2|-|TRBV7-9|TRBJ2-2
TGTGCCAGCAGCACCCGGACTAGCGGGAGGGCCCTGAACACCGGGGAGCTGTTTTTT
CASSTRTSGRALNTGELFF
>TRBD1|-|TRBV29-1|TRBJ1-5
TGCAGCGTTGCACCGGGACAGGGAAATCAGCCCCAGCATTTT
CSVAPGQGNQPQHF
>TRBD2|-|TRBV11-2|TRBJ2-1
TGTGCCAGCAGCCAACTAGCGGGAGTTCCCTACAATGAGCAGTTCTTC
CASSQLAGVPYNEQFF
>-|-|TRBV7-2|TRBJ1-1
TGTGCCAGCAGCCCTACCCTGGGACAAATAAACACTGAAGCTTTCTTT
CASSPTLGQINTEAFF
>-|-|TRBV7-9|TRBJ1-6
TGTGCCAGCAGCCTAAAACAGAATTCACCCCTCCACTTT
CASSLKQNSPLHF
>TRBD1|-|TRBV7-6|TRBJ1-4
TGTGCCAGCAGCCTGGGACAGACAACTAATGAAAAACTGTTTTTT
CASSLGQTTNEKLFF
>TRBD2|-|TRBV28|TRBJ2-1
TGTGCCAGCAGTCAGTTAGCGGGATTTGAGGAGCAGTTCTTC
CASSQLAGFEEQFF
>TRBD1|once|TRBV11-2|TRBJ2-5
TGTGCCAGCAGCTTCGACAGGGGGCCAGAGACCCAGTACTTC
CASSFDRGPETQYF
>TRBD2|-|TRBV30|TRBJ2-7
TGTGCCGGGGGAGGAGCGGGAGCCTACGAGCAGTACTTC
CAGGGAGAYEQYF
>TRBD1|-|TRBV7-9|TRBJ1-1
TGTGCCAGCAGCCGGGCAGGGGGTCTCCAGAACACTGAAGCTTTCTTT
CASSRAGGLQNTEAFF
>TRBD2|-|TRBV14|TRBJ2-1
TGTGCCAGCAGCTTGGTAGCGGGAGTTCGTAATGAGCAGTTCTTC
CASSLVAGVRNEQFF
>-|few|TRBV27|TRBJ2-7
TGTGCCAGCAGTCCCCGTGGTTTATCTCGGGATGGAGTCGAGCAGTACTTC
CASSPRGLSRDGVEQYF
>-|-|TRBV27|TRBJ1-5
TGTGCCAGCAGATCCCTGGGGGGGGGCAATCAGCCCCAGCATTTT
CASRSLGGGNQPQHF
>TRBD1|-|TRBV9|TRBJ2-3
TGTGCCAGCAGCGTTGACAGGGGGTTATACACAGATACGCAGTATTTT
CASSVDRGLYTDTQYF
>-|once|TRBV2|TRBJ1-5
TGTGCCAGCAGCGCCCAGGGTCCCCAGCATTTT
CASSAQGPQHF
>-|-|TRBV29-1|TRBJ1-2
TGCAGCGTTGAAGATCAGAGAGGGATGAATGGCTACACCTTC
CSVEDQRGMNGYTF
>-|-|TRBV7-7|TRBJ2-1
TGTGCTAGCAGCTACGGGGGAGGCGGGAATGAGCAGTTCTTC
CASSYGGGGNEQFF
>-|-|TRBV6-5|TRBJ2-1
TGTGCCACTACGTCGGGAGCCCGATACAATGAGCAGTTCTTC
CATTSGARYNEQFF
>-|-|TRBV5-1|TRBJ2-3
TGCGCCAGCAGGCCGGGAAGAAGCACAGATACGCAGTATTTT
CASRPGRSTDTQYF
>-|-|TRBV10-3|TRBJ2-2
TGTGCCATCAGCCCGGGACACACGAACACCGGGGAGCTGTTTTTT
CAISPGHTNTGELFF
>TRBD2|-|TRBV6-1|TRBJ2-5
TGTGCCAGCAGTGTTAGCGGGAGGGCCTACCAAGAGACCCAGTACTTC
CASSVSGRAYQETQYF